The 5 T cell receptor beta chains below were found in one sample sequenced in a study of siplizumab effects on memory and regulatory T cells. Produced via immunoSEQ multiplex PCR; TCRdb's table is partial and in-frame only. Seen here are under 110,000 clones, over 90% observed once, and the top ten hold 9.5% to 15%. Sequencing was performed on non-Treg CD4+ T cells sorted from blood. The receptors come from a human donor in good health.

This chain links TRBV6-5 with TRBJ2-7, with D maybe TRBD2 (6 bases). Germline CDR1 and CDR2: MNHEY and SVGAGI. CDR3 length: 14 residues. V dropped 6 bases and J dropped 3 bases, with 15 bases sitting between them. The CDR3 is CASRGTLGGYEQYF. For the CDR3, the DNA is TGTGCCAGCAGGGGGACTCTTGGCGGCTACGAGCAGTACTTC.

The chain combines TRBV30 with TRBJ2-6, with TRBD2 as a possible D gene (6 bases). The CDR3 spans 15 residues. Germline CDR1 reads GTSNPN; CDR2 reads SVGIG (reference sequence). Trimming pared 2 bases from V and 4 bases from J, leaving 12 bases between. CDR3 DNA sequence: TGTGCCTGGAGTCGGGGGACCCCCGGGGCCAACGTCCTGACTTTC. Its protein is CAWSRGTPGANVLTF.

The chain's CDR3 is CASSRRRASGTNTGELFF. CDR3 nucleotides: TGTGCCAGCAGCCGGCGGCGGGCTAGCGGGACGAACACCGGGGAGCTGTTTTTT. The chain employs TRBV7-2 and TRBJ2-2; TRBD2 aligns across 9 bases. The CDR3 totals 18 residues. The V segment lost 5 bases and the J segment 0 bases; nucleotides outside the gene matches: 10. CDR1 and CDR2 from the germline V gene are SGHTA and FQGNSA.

The chain recombines TRBV28 with TRBJ2-1, with 8 nucleotides matching TRBD1. CDR3 length: 15 amino acids. Trimming removed 4 bases from V and 3 bases from J; junction bases left unmatched: 5. Per the germline V gene, CDR1 is MDHEN and CDR2 is SYDVKM. CDR3 DNA sequence: TGTGCCAGCAGTTCGGACAGGGCTCTCTACAATGAGCAGTTCTTC. This codes for CASSSDRALYNEQFF. Based on the CDR3 plus reference TRBV28 and TRBJ2-1, the full variable domain is DVKVTQSSRYLVKRTGEKVFLECVQDMDHENMFWYRQDPGLGLRLIYFSYDVKMKEKGDIPEGYSVSREKKERFSLILESASTNQTSMYLCASSSDRALYNEQFFGPGTRLTVL.

The chain couples TRBV7-2 to TRBJ1-4, with 7 bases fitting TRBD1. In germline, CDR1 is SGHTA, CDR2 FQGNSA. This CDR3 has 15 residues. Germline trimming cut 4 bases from V and 4 bases from J; bases unmatched to any gene: 6. The DNA for the CDR3 is TGTGCCAGCAGCTCCGGGACAGCCATTAATGAAAAACTGTTTTTT. It encodes CASSSGTAINEKLFF.